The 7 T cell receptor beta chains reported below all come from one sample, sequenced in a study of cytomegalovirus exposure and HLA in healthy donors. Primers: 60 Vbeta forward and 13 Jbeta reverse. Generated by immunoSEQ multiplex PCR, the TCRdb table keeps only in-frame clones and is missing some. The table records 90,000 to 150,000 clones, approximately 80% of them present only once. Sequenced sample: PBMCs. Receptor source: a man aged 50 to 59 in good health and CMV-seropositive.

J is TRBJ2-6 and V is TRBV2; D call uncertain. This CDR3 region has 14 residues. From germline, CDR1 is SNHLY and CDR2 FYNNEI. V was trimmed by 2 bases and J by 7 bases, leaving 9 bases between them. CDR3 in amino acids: CASSESQSANVLTF. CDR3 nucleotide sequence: TGTGCCAGCAGTGAATCACAGTCCGCCAACGTCCTGACTTTC. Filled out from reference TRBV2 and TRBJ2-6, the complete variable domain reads EPEVTQTPSHQVTQMGQEVILRCVPISNHLYFYWYRQILGQKVEFLVSFYNNEISEKSEIFDDQFSVERPDGSNFTLKIRSTKLEDSAMYFCASSESQSANVLTFGAGSRLTVL.

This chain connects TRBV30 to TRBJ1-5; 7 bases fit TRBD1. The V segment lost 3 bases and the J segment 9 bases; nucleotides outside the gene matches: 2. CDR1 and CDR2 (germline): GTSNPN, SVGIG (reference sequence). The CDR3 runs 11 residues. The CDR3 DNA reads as TGTGCCTGGAGCAGACAGGGGCCCCAGCATTTT. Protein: CAWSRQGPQHF.

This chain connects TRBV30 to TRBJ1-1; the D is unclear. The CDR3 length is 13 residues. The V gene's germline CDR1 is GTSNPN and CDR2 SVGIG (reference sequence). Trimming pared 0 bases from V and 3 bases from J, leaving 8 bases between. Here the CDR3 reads CAWSVLQDTEAFF. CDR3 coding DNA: TGTGCCTGGAGTGTCTTGCAGGACACTGAAGCTTTCTTT.

The CDR3 protein is CASSLVVSSASGSTDTQYF. The CDR3 DNA follows: TGTGCCAGCAGCTTGGTTGTGTCTTCGGCTAGCGGGAGCACAGATACGCAGTATTTT. V gene TRBV7-8 combines with J gene TRBJ2-3; TRBD2 aligns across 8 bases. V trimming: 3 bases; J trimming: 0 bases; junction bases outside the gene matches: 14. CDR1 is SGHVS, CDR2 FQNEAQ, per germline. CDR3 length: 19 residues.

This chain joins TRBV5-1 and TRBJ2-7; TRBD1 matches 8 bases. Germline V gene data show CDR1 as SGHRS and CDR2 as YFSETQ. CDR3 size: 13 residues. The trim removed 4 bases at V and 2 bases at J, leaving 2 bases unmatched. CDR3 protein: CASSRDRPYEQYF. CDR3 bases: TGCGCCAGCAGCCGGGACAGGCCCTACGAGCAGTACTTC.

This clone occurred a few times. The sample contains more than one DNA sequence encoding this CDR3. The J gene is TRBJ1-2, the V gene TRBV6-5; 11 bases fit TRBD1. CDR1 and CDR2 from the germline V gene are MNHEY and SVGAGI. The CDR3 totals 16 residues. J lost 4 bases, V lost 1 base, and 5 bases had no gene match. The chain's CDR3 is CASSYLRTGGSYGYTF. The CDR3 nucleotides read TGTGCCAGCAGTTACTTACGGACAGGGGGCAGCTATGGCTACACCTTC.

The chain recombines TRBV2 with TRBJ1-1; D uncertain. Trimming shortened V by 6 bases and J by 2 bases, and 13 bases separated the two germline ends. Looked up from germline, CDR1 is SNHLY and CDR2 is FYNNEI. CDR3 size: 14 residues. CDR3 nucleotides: TGTGCCAGCAGCACTAGAACAGAAAACACTGAAGCTTTCTTT. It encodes CASSTRTENTEAFF. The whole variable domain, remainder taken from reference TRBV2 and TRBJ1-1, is EPEVTQTPSHQVTQMGQEVILRCVPISNHLYFYWYRQILGQKVEFLVSFYNNEISEKSEIFDDQFSVERPDGSNFTLKIRSTKLEDSAMYFCASSTRTENTEAFFGQGTRLTVV.